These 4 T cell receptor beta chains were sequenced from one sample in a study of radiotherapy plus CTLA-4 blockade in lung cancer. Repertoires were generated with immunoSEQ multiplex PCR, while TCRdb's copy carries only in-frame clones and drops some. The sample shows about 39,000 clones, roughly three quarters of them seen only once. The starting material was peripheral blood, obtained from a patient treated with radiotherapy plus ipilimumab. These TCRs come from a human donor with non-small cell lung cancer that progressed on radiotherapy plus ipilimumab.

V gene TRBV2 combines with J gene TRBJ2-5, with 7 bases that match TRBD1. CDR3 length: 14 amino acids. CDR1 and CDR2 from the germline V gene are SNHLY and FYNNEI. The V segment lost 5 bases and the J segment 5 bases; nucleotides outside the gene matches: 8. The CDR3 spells CASSRQGGSETQYF. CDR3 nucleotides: TGTGCCAGCAGTCGACAGGGCGGGTCGGAGACCCAGTACTTC.

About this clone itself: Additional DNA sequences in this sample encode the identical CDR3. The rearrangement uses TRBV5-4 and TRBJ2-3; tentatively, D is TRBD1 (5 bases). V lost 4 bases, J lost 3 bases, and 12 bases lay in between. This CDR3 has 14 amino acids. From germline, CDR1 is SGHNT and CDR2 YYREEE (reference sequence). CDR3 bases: TGTGCCAGCAGCGGACACCTAAGTACAGATACGCAGTATTTT. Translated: CASSGHLSTDTQYF.

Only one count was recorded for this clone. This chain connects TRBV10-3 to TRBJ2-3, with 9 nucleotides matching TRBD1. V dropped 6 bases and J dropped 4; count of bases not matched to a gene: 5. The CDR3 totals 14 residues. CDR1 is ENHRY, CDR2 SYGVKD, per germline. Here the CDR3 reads CAIRDNRGPDTQYF. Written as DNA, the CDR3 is TGTGCCATCAGAGATAACAGGGGGCCAGATACGCAGTATTTT.

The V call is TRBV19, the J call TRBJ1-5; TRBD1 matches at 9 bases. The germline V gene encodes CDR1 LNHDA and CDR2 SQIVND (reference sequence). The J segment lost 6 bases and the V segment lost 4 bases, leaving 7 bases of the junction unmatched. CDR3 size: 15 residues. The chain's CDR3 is CASSTITGGSQPQHF. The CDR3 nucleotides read TGTGCCAGTAGTACTATAACAGGGGGCAGTCAGCCCCAGCATTTT.